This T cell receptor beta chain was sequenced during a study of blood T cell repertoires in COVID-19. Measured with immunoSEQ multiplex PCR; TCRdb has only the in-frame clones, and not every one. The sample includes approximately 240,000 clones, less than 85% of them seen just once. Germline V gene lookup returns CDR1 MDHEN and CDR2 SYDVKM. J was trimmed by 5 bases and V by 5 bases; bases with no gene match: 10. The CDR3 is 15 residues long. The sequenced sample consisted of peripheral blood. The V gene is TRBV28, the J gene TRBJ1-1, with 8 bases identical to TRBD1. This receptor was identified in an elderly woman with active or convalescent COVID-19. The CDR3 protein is CASSQIDRGPTEAFF. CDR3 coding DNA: TGTGCCAGCAGTCAGATAGACAGGGGACCAACTGAAGCTTTCTTT.